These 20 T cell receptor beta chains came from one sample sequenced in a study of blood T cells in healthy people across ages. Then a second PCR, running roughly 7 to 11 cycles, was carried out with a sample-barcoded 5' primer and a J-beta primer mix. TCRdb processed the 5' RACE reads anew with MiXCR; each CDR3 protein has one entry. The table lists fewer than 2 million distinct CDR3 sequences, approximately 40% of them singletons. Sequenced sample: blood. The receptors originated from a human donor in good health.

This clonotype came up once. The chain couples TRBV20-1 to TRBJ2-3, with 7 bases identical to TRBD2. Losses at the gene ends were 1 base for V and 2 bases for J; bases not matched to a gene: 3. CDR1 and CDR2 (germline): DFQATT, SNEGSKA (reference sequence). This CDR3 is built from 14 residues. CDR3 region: CSARVAGDTDTQYF. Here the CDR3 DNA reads TGCAGTGCTAGAGTGGCGGGGGACACAGATACGCAGTATTTT.

The CDR3 loop reads CSGGAGPSYNEQFF. CDR3 DNA sequence: TGCAGTGGTGGAGCGGGGCCATCCTACAATGAGCAGTTCTTC. The chain carries TRBV20-1 and TRBJ2-1; 7 nucleotides agree with TRBD2. V lost 7 bases and J lost 1; bases outside the gene matches: 7. The length of the CDR3 is 14 residues. Germline-derived CDR1 and CDR2 are DFQATT and SNEGSKA (reference sequence).

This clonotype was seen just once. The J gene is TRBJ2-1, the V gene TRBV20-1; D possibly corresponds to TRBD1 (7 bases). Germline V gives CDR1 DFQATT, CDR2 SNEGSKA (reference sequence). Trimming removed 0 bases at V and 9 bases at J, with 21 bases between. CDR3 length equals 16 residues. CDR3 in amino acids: CSARDRQGRGDGEQFF. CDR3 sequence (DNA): TGCAGTGCTAGAGATCGACAGGGTAGGGGGGATGGTGAGCAGTTCTTC.

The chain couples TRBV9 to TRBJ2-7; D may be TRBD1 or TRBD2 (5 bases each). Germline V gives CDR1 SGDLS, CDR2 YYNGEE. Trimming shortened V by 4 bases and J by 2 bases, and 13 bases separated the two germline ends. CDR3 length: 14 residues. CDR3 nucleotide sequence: TGTGCCAGCAGCCCTGGGGACGGAGCCTACGAGCAGTACTTC. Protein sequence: CASSPGDGAYEQYF.

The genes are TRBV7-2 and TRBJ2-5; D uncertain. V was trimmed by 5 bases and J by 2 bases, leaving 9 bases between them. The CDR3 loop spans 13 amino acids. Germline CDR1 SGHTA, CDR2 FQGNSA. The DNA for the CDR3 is TGTGCCAGCAGCCAATCTGTTCAAGAGACCCAGTACTTC. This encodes CASSQSVQETQYF.

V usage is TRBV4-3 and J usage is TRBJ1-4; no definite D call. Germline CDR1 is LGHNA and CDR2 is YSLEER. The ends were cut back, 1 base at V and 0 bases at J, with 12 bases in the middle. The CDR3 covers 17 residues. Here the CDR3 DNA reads TGCGCCAGCAGCCAAGTCCTTGCAGCCACAACTAATGAAAAACTGTTTTTT. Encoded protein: CASSQVLAATTNEKLFF.

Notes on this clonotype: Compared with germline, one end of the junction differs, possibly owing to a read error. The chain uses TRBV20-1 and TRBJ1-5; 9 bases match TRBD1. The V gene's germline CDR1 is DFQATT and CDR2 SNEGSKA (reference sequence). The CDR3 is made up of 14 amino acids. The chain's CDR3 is CSARSGTGNRPQHF. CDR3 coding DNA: TGCAGTGCTAGGTCCGGGACAGGGAATCGGCCCCAGCATTTT.

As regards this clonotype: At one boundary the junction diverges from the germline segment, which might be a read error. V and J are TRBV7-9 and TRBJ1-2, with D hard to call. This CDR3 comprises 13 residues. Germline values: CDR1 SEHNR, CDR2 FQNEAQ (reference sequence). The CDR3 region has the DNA TGTGCCAGCGGCTTAGGACGCTCCTATGGCTACACCTTC. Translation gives CASGLGRSYGYTF.

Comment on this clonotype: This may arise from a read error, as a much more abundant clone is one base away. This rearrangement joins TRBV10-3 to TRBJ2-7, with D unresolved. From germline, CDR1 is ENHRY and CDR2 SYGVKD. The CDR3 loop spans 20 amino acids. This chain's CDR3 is CTIMEFSLATGKVGSYEQYF. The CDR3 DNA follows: TGTACCATCATGGAATTCTCGCTCGCTACTGGGAAAGTCGGCTCCTACGAGCAGTACTTC.

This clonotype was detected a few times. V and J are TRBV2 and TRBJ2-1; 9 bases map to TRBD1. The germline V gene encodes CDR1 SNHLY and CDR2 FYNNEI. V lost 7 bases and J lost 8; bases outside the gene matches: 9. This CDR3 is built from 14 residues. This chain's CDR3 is CASNTGTGFDEQFF. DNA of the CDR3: TGTGCCAGCAACACCGGGACAGGGTTCGATGAGCAGTTCTTC.

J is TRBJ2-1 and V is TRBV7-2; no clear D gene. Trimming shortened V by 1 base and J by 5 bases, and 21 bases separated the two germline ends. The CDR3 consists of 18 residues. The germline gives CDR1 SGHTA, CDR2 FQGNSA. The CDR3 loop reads CASSLVWSSTPGHNEQFF. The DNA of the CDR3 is TGTGCCAGCAGCTTAGTCTGGTCAAGCACCCCTGGGCACAATGAGCAGTTCTTC.

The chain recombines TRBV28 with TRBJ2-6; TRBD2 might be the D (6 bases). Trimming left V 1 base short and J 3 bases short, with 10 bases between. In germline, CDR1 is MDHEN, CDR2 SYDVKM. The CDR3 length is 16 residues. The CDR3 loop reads CASSLLTSFGANVLTF. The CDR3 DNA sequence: TGTGCCAGCAGTTTATTAACTAGCTTTGGGGCCAACGTCCTGACTTTC.

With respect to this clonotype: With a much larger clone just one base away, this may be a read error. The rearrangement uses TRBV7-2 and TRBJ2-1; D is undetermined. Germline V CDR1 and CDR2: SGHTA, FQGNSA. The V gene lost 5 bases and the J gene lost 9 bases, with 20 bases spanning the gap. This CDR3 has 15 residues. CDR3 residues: CASSPRAIPAVEQFF. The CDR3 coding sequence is TGTGCCAGCAGCCCCCGGGCCATCCCGGCGGTTGAGCAGTTCTTC.

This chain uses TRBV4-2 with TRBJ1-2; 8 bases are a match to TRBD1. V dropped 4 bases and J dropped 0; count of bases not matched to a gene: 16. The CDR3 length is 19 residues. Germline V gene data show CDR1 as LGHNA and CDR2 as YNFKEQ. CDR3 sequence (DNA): TGTGCCAGCAGCCCTAACCCCCAGGGGGCCCCCAGCTCTAACTATGGCTACACCTTC. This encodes CASSPNPQGAPSSNYGYTF.

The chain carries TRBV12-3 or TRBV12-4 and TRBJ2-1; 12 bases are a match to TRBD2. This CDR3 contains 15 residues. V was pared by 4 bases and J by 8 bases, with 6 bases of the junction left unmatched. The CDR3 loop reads CASSSTSGGYYEQFF. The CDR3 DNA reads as TGTGCCAGCAGTTCCACTAGCGGGGGGTACTATGAGCAGTTCTTC.

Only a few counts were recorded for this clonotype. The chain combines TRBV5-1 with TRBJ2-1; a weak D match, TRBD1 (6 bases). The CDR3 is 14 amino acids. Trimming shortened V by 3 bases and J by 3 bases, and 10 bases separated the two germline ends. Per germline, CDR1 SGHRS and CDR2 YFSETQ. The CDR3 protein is CASSSEDSYNEQFF. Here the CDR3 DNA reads TGCGCCAGCAGCTCGGAGGACAGCTACAATGAGCAGTTCTTC.

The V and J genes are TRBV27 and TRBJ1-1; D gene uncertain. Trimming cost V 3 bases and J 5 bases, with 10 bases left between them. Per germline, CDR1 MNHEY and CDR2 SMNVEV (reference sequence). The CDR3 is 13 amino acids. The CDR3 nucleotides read TGTGCCAGCAGTTTCCGGGCCAAAACTGAAGCTTTCTTT. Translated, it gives CASSFRAKTEAFF.

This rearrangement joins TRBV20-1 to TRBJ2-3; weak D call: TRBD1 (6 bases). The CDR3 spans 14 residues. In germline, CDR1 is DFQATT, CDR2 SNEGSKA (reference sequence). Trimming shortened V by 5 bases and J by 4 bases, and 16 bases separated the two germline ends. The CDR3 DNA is TGCAGTGCTCCTGACAGGCGTAACGCAGATACGCAGTATTTT. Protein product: CSAPDRRNADTQYF.

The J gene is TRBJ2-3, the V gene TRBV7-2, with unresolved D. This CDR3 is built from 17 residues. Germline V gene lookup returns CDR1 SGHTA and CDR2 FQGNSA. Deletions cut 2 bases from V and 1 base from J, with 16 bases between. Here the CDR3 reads CASSLYGGAGRTDTQYF. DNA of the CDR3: TGTGCCAGCAGCTTATACGGCGGTGCAGGACGCACAGATACGCAGTATTTT.

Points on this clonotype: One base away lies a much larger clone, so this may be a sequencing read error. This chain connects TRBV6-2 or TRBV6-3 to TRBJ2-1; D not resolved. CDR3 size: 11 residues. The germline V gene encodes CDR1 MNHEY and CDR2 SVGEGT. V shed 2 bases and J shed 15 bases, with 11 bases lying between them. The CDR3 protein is CASSYPDKRFF. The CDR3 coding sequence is TGTGCCAGCAGTTACCCTGACAAGCGGTTCTTC.